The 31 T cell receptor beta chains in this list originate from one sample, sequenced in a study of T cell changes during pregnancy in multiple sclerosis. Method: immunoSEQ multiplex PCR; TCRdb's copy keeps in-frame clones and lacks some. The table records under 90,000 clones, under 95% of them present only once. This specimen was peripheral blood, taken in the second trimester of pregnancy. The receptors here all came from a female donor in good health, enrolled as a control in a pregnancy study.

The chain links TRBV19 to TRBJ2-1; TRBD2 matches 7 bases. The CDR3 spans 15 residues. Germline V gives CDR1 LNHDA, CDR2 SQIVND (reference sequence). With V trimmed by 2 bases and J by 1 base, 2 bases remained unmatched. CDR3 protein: CASSILGGSYNEQFF. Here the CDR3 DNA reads TGTGCCAGTAGTATATTGGGAGGGTCCTACAATGAGCAGTTCTTC.

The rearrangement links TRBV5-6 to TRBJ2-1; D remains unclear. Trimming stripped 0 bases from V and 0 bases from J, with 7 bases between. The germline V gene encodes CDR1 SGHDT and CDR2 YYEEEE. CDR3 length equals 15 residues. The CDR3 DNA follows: TGTGCCAGCAGCTTGGGCGCCTACTCCTACAATGAGCAGTTCTTC. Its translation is CASSLGAYSYNEQFF.

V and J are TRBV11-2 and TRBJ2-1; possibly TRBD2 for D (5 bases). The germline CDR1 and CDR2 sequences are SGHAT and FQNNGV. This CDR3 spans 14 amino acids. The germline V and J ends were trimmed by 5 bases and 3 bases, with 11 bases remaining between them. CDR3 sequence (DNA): TGTGCCAGCAGCCCCTTGGGAGTCTACAATGAGCAGTTCTTC. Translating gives CASSPLGVYNEQFF.

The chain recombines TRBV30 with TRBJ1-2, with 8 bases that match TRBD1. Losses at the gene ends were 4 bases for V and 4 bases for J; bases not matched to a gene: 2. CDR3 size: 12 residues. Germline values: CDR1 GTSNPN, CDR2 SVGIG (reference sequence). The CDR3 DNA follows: TGTGCCTGGACAGGGGGCGCCTATGGCTACACCTTC. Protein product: CAWTGGAYGYTF.

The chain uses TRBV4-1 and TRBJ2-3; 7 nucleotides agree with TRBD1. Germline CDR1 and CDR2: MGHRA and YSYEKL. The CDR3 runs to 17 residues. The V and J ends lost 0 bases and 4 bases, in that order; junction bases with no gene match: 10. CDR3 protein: CASSQDSITGAADTQYF. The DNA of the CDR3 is TGCGCCAGCAGCCAAGACTCAATAACAGGGGCAGCAGATACGCAGTATTTT.

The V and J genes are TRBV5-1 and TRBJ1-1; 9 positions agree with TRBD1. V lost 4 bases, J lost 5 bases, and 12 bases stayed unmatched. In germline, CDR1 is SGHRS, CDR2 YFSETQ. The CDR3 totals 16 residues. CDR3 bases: TGCGCCAGCAGCGCGACCGGGACAGGGAGAGTGACTGAAGCTTTCTTT. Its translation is CASSATGTGRVTEAFF.

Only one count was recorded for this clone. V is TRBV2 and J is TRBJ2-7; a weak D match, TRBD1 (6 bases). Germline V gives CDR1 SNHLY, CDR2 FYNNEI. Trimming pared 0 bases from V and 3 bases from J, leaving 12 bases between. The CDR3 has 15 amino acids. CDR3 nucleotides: TGTGCCAGCAGTGAAGCGTCCCGAGGGGGCTACGAGCAGTACTTC. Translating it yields CASSEASRGGYEQYF.

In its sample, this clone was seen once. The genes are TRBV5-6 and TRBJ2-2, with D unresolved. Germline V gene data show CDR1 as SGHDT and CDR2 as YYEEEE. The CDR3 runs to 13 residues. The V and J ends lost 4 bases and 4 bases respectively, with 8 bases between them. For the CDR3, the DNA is TGTGCCAGCAGCCAACCACTCACCGGGGAGCTGTTTTTT. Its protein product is CASSQPLTGELFF.

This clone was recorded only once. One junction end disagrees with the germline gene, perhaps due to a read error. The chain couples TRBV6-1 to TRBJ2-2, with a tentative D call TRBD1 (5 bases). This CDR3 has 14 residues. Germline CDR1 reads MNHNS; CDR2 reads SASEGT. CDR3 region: CASREGQNTGELFF. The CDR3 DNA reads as TGTGCCAGCAGAGAAGGACAGAACACCGGGGAGCTGTTTTTT.

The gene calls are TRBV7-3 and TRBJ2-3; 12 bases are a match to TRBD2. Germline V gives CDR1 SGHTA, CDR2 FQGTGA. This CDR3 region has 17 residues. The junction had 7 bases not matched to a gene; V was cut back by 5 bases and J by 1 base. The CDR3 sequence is CASSPLAGGPGTDTQYF. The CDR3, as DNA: TGTGCCAGCAGCCCTCTAGCGGGAGGGCCGGGCACAGATACGCAGTATTTT.

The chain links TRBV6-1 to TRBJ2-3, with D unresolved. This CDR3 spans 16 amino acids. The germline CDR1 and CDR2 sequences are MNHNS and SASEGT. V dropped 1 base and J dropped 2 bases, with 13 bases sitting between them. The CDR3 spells CASSEVGRPNTDTQYF. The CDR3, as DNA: TGTGCCAGCAGTGAAGTAGGCAGGCCCAACACAGATACGCAGTATTTT.

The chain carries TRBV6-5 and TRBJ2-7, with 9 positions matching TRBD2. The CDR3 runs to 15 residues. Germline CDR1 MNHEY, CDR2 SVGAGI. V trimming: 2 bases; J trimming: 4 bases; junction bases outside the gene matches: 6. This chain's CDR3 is CASSYGGGGGYEQYF. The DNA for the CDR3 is TGTGCCAGCAGTTACGGGGGCGGGGGGGGATACGAGCAGTACTTC.

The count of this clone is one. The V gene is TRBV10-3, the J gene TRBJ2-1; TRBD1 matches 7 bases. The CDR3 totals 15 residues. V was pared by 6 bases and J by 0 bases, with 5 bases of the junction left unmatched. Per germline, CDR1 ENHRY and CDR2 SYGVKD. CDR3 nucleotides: TGTGCCATCAGCCCGGGACAGAGCTCCTACAATGAGCAGTTCTTC. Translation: CAISPGQSSYNEQFF.

The DNA for the CDR3 is TGTGCCAGCAGTGAAGTAACCGGGACTAGCGGGAGTCCTGGTGAGCAGTTCTTC. Residues: CASSEVTGTSGSPGEQFF. The chain employs TRBV6-1 and TRBJ2-1, with 14 bases fitting TRBD2. The V gene's germline CDR1 is MNHNS and CDR2 SASEGT. This CDR3 region has 18 residues. J lost 9 bases, V lost 1 base, and 11 bases had no gene match.

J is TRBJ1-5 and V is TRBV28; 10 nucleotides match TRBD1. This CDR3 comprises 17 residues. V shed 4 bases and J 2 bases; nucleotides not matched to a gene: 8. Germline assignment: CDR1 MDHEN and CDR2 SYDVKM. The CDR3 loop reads CASSSGTGAFGNQPQHF. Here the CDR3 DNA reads TGTGCCAGCAGTTCGGGGACAGGGGCCTTTGGCAATCAGCCCCAGCATTTT. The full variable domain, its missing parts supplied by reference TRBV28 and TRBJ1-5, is DVKVTQSSRYLVKRTGEKVFLECVQDMDHENMFWYRQDPGLGLRLIYFSYDVKMKEKGDIPEGYSVSREKKERFSLILESASTNQTSMYLCASSSGTGAFGNQPQHFGDGTRLSIL.

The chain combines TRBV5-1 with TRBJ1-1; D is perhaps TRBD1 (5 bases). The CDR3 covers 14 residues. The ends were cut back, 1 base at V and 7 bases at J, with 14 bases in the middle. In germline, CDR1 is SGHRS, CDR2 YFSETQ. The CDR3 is CASSLRQGGDEAFF. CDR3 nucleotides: TGCGCCAGCAGCTTGCGGCAGGGAGGGGATGAAGCTTTCTTT. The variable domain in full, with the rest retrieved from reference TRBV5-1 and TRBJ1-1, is KAGVTQTPRYLIKTRGQQVTLSCSPISGHRSVSWYQQTPGQGLQFLFEYFSETQRNKGNFPGRFSGRQFSNSRSEMNVSTLELGDSALYLCASSLRQGGDEAFFGQGTRLTVV.

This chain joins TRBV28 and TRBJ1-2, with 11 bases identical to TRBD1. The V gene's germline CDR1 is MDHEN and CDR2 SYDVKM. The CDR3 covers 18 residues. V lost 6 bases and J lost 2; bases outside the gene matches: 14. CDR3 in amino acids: CASSPGRDRGLMNYGYTF. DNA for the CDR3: TGTGCCAGCAGCCCTGGCCGGGACAGGGGGTTAATGAACTATGGCTACACCTTC.

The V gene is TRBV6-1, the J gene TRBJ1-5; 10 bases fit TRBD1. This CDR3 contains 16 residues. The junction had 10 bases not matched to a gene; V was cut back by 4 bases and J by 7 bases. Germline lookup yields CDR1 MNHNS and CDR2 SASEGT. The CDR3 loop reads CASSVADRGSRQPQHF. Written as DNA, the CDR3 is TGTGCCAGCAGTGTGGCGGACAGGGGGTCGAGGCAGCCCCAGCATTTT.

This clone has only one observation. The CDR3 reads CASSLGSQGQGGYGYTF. The CDR3 nucleotides read TGCGCCAGCAGCCTGGGGAGCCAAGGACAGGGTGGATATGGCTACACCTTC. The V and J genes are TRBV5-1 and TRBJ1-2; 8 bases match TRBD1. Germline V gene lookup returns CDR1 SGHRS and CDR2 YFSETQ. This CDR3 comprises 17 residues. With 4 bases clipped from V and 5 bases from J, the junction kept 16 bases outside the gene matches. Combining the CDR3 with reference TRBV5-1 and TRBJ1-2 gives the whole variable domain KAGVTQTPRYLIKTRGQQVTLSCSPISGHRSVSWYQQTPGQGLQFLFEYFSETQRNKGNFPGRFSGRQFSNSRSEMNVSTLELGDSALYLCASSLGSQGQGGYGYTFGSGTRLTVV.

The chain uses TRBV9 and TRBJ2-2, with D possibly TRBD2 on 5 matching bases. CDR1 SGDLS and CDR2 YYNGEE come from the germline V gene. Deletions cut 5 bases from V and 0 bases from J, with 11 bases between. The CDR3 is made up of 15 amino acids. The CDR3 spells CASRVSEANTGELFF. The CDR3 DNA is TGTGCCAGCAGGGTATCGGAGGCGAACACCGGGGAGCTGTTTTTT.

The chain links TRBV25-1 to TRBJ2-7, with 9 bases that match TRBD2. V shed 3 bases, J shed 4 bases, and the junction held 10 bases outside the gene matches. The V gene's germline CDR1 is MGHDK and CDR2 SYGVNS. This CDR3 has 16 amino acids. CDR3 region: CASSDVAGAGPYEQYF. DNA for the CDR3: TGTGCCAGCAGTGACGTAGCGGGAGCGGGACCGTACGAGCAGTACTTC.

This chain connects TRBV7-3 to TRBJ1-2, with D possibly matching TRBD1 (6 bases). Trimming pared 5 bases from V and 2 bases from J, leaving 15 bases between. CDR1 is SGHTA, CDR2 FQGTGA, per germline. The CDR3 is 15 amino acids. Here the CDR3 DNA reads TGTGCCAGCAGCCCTCGGGGCAGGGGAAACTATGGCTACACCTTC. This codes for CASSPRGRGNYGYTF. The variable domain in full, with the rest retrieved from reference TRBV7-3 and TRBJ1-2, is GAGVSQTPSNKVTEKGKYVELRCDPISGHTALYWYRQSLGQGPEFLIYFQGTGAADDSGLPNDRFFAVRPEGSVSTLKIQRTERGDSAVYLCASSPRGRGNYGYTFGSGTRLTVV.

The CDR3 loop reads CASSTLDQVWEQYF. CDR3 coding DNA: TGTGCCAGCAGTACCCTCGACCAGGTCTGGGAGCAGTACTTC. The rearrangement joins TRBV27 to TRBJ2-7, with unresolved D. V gave up 5 bases and J gave up 7 bases, with 18 bases separating them. This CDR3 has 14 residues. Germline-derived CDR1 and CDR2 are MNHEY and SMNVEV (reference sequence).

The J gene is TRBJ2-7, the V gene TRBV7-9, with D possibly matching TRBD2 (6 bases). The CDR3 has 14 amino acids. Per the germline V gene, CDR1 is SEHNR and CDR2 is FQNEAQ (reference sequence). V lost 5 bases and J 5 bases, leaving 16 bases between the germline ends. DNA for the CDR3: TGTGCCAGCAGCATGAAAGGTGGGGGGAACGAGCAGTACTTC. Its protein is CASSMKGGGNEQYF.

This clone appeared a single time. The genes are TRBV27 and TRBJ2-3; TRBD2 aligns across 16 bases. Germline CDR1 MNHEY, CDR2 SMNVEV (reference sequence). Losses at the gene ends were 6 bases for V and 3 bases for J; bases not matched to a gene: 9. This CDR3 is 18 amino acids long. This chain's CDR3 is CASSLGLAGGKRTDTQYF. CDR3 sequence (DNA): TGTGCCAGCAGCCTGGGACTAGCGGGAGGGAAGAGGACAGATACGCAGTATTTT.

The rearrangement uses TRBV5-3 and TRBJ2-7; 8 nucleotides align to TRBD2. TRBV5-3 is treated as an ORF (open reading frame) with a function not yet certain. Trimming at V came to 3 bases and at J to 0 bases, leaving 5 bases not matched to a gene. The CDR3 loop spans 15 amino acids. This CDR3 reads CARSYLAGVSYEQYF. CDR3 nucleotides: TGTGCCAGAAGCTACCTAGCGGGCGTCTCCTACGAGCAGTACTTC.

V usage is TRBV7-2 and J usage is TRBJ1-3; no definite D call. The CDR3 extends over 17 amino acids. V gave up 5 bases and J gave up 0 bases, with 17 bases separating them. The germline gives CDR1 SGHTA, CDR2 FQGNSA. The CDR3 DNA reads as TGTGCCAGCAGCGCAGACGGCAGGCGCCTCTCTGGAAACACCATATATTTT. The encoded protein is CASSADGRRLSGNTIYF.

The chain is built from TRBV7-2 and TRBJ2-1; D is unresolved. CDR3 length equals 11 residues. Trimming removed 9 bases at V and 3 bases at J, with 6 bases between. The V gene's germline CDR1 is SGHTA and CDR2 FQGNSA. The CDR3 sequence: CASRLYNEQFF. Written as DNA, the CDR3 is TGTGCCAGTAGACTCTACAATGAGCAGTTCTTC.

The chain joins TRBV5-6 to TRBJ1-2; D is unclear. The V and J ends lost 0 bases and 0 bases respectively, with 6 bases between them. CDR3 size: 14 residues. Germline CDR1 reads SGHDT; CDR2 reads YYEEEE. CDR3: CASSLAFSNYGYTF. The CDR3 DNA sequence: TGTGCCAGCAGCTTGGCGTTCTCTAACTATGGCTACACCTTC.

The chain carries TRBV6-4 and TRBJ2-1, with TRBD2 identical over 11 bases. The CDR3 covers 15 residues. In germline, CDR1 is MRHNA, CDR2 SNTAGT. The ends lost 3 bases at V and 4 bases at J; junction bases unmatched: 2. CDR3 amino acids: CASSEASGRYNEQFF. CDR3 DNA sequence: TGTGCCAGCAGTGAGGCTAGCGGGAGGTACAATGAGCAGTTCTTC.

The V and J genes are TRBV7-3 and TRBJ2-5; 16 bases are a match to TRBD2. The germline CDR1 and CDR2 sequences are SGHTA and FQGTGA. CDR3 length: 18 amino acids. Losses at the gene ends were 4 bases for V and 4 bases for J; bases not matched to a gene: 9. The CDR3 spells CASSSGTSGRARGETQYF. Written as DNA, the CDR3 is TGTGCCAGCAGCTCCGGGACTAGCGGGAGGGCCCGAGGAGAGACCCAGTACTTC.